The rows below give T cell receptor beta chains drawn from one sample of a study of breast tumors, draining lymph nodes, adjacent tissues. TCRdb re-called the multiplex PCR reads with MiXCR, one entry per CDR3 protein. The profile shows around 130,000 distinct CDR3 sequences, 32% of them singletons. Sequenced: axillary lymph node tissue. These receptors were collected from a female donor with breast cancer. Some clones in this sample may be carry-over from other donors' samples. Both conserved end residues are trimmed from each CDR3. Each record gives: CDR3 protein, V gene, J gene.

cdr3_aa: ASSLLGASSPLH
v_call: TRBV19
j_call: TRBJ1-6

cdr3_aa: ASSFVTPGVGANVLT
v_call: TRBV5-5
j_call: TRBJ2-6

cdr3_aa: ASRLTGGGNQPQH
v_call: TRBV12-3/TRBV12-4
j_call: TRBJ1-5

cdr3_aa: ASSLVRGTYNSPLH
v_call: TRBV5-8
j_call: TRBJ1-6

cdr3_aa: ASRGTGGMLDTQY
v_call: TRBV7-8
j_call: TRBJ2-3

cdr3_aa: SVTQGGDSPLH
v_call: TRBV29-1
j_call: TRBJ1-6

cdr3_aa: ASSFPAQGSDTQY
v_call: TRBV5-4
j_call: TRBJ2-3

cdr3_aa: ASSVGAPGYT
v_call: TRBV9
j_call: TRBJ1-2

cdr3_aa: ASSWGGVQPQH
v_call: TRBV7-3
j_call: TRBJ1-5

cdr3_aa: ASSLAGALSTGELF
v_call: TRBV12-3/TRBV12-4
j_call: TRBJ2-2

cdr3_aa: ASSLWAGGQGGNEQY
v_call: TRBV7-9
j_call: TRBJ2-7

cdr3_aa: VPFRVAIFLCANYGYT
v_call: TRBV2
j_call: TRBJ1-2

cdr3_aa: ASSDPGQANEQF
v_call: TRBV10-2
j_call: TRBJ2-1

cdr3_aa: ASGSGGEQY
v_call: TRBV5-1
j_call: TRBJ2-7

cdr3_aa: ASSRQGVDIQY
v_call: TRBV6-1
j_call: TRBJ2-4

cdr3_aa: SALDRKDQY
v_call: TRBV20-1
j_call: TRBJ2-5

cdr3_aa: SARGRGPGGEAF
v_call: TRBV20-1
j_call: TRBJ1-1

cdr3_aa: ASSQPDRDRGTGELF
v_call: TRBV4-1
j_call: TRBJ2-2

cdr3_aa: ASSYSTTANYGYT
v_call: TRBV6-6
j_call: TRBJ1-2

cdr3_aa: ASSQPGYQPQH
v_call: TRBV6-1
j_call: TRBJ1-5

cdr3_aa: ASSLRVLDTIY
v_call: TRBV5-5
j_call: TRBJ1-3

cdr3_aa: WVGSYNSPLH
v_call: TRBV20-1
j_call: TRBJ1-6

cdr3_aa: ASSLEGDYGYT
v_call: TRBV5-1
j_call: TRBJ1-2

cdr3_aa: SLVGGQETQY
v_call: TRBV29-1
j_call: TRBJ2-5

cdr3_aa: SADSGGYT
v_call: TRBV20-1
j_call: TRBJ1-2

cdr3_aa: ASSFRLAGGDTQY
v_call: TRBV7-9
j_call: TRBJ2-3